The next 19 T cell receptor beta chains were all read from a single sample in a study of cytomegalovirus exposure and HLA in healthy donors. The repertoire was sequenced with immunoSEQ multiplex PCR; TCRdb's copy has only in-frame clones and lacks some. The sample consists of about 98,000 clones, roughly 87% of them appearing once. Material for sequencing was PBMCs. These receptors were taken from a woman in her twenties or thirties in good health and CMV-seronegative.

The chain is built from TRBV27 and TRBJ1-4; D is undetermined. V lost 4 bases and J lost 2, with 8 bases in between. The CDR3 runs 14 residues. The V gene's germline CDR1 is MNHEY and CDR2 SMNVEV (reference sequence). The CDR3 nucleotides read TGTGCCAGCAGTTCAGTCATGACTAATGAAAAACTGTTTTTT. Translating it yields CASSSVMTNEKLFF.

This clone was seen a single time. The CDR3 is CASSYQGSYEQYF. The CDR3 DNA sequence: TGTGCCAGCAGTTATCAGGGTTCCTACGAGCAGTACTTC. The V call is TRBV27, the J call TRBJ2-7; weak D call: TRBD1 (5 bases). CDR1 MNHEY and CDR2 SMNVEV come from the germline V gene (reference sequence). V shed 4 bases and J shed 1 base, with 8 bases lying between them. The CDR3 is 13 residues long.

In this sample, this clone turned up once. The chain has TRBV28 and TRBJ1-4; D is unclear. The V gene lost 5 bases and the J gene lost 4 bases, with 2 bases spanning the gap. CDR1 MDHEN and CDR2 SYDVKM come from the germline V gene. The CDR3 spans 11 residues. CDR3 bases: TGTGCCAGCAGTCTTAATGAAAAACTGTTTTTT. Encoded protein: CASSLNEKLFF.

The chain links TRBV9 to TRBJ2-2; D unclear. The germline CDR1 and CDR2 sequences are SGDLS and YYNGEE. Between the trimmed V and J ends, which lost 1 base and 1 base, there was a span of 8 bases. This CDR3 comprises 15 residues. CDR3 amino acids: CASSVTAVNTGELFF. In nucleotides, the CDR3 is TGTGCCAGCAGCGTAACGGCGGTGAACACCGGGGAGCTGTTTTTT.

The V and J genes are TRBV7-8 and TRBJ2-7; D may be TRBD1 (6 bases). CDR1 is SGHVS and CDR2 is FQNEAQ in the germline V gene. Trimming pared 5 bases from V and 3 bases from J, leaving 20 bases between. This CDR3 region has 16 residues. The CDR3 loop reads CASSPHSQGSHYEQYF. CDR3 coding DNA: TGTGCCAGCAGCCCGCACTCACAGGGATCCCACTACGAGCAGTACTTC.

The J gene is TRBJ1-5, the V gene TRBV27, with D unclear. Germline CDR1 and CDR2: MNHEY and SMNVEV (reference sequence). V was shortened by 6 bases and J by 6 bases, with 9 bases between the two germline ends. The CDR3 totals 12 residues. The CDR3 spells CASRFLGQPQHF. The CDR3 region has the DNA TGTGCCAGCAGGTTCCTCGGTCAGCCCCAGCATTTT.

The rearrangement links TRBV2 to TRBJ1-1; 9 nucleotides align to TRBD1. V was clipped by 7 bases and J by 0 bases; unmatched bases: 9. CDR1 and CDR2 (germline): SNHLY, FYNNEI. The CDR3 contains 16 residues. The CDR3 loop is CASNSGTGYLNTEAFF. CDR3 DNA sequence: TGTGCCAGCAATTCCGGGACAGGGTATCTGAACACTGAAGCTTTCTTT.

V is TRBV9 and J is TRBJ2-3; 8 bases align to TRBD1. Germline V lookup: CDR1 SGDLS, CDR2 YYNGEE. V lost 3 bases and J lost 0; bases outside the gene matches: 3. CDR3 length: 15 residues. CDR3 in DNA: TGTGCCAGCAGCGGGCCAGGGGGCAGCACAGATACGCAGTATTTT. Translation gives CASSGPGGSTDTQYF.

The genes are TRBV29-1 and TRBJ1-5; TRBD1 aligns across 9 bases. In germline, CDR1 is SQVTM, CDR2 ANQGSEA. This CDR3 is built from 15 residues. Trimming removed 4 bases from V and 6 bases from J; junction bases left unmatched: 10. CDR3 amino acids: CSVAQAGTGFQPQHF. CDR3 in DNA: TGCAGCGTTGCCCAGGCCGGGACAGGGTTTCAGCCCCAGCATTTT.

The CDR3 sequence: CAISDGQETQYF. The DNA for the CDR3 is TGTGCCATCAGTGACGGACAGGAGACCCAGTACTTC. This chain connects TRBV10-3 to TRBJ2-5, with a possible D match to TRBD1 (6 bases). Trimming pared 3 bases from V and 5 bases from J, leaving 7 bases between. The CDR3 is 12 residues long. The germline V gene encodes CDR1 ENHRY and CDR2 SYGVKD.

The rearrangement joins TRBV6-5 to TRBJ1-1, with D possibly being TRBD1 (6 bases). The germline gives CDR1 MNHEY, CDR2 SVGAGI. This CDR3 is 12 amino acids long. V gave up 8 bases and J gave up 5 bases, with 12 bases separating them. CDR3: CASWGRGTEAFF. The DNA for the CDR3 is TGTGCCAGCTGGGGCAGGGGAACTGAAGCTTTCTTT.

V is TRBV6-5 and J is TRBJ1-5; a weak D match, TRBD1 (6 bases). The CDR3 is made up of 12 amino acids. CDR1 is MNHEY, CDR2 SVGAGI, per germline. V gave up 6 bases and J gave up 11 bases, with 14 bases separating them. The CDR3: CASSKQGESQHF. CDR3 nucleotide sequence: TGTGCCAGCAGCAAACAGGGAGAGTCCCAGCATTTT.

This rearrangement joins TRBV10-2 to TRBJ2-1, with D maybe TRBD1 (6 bases). V lost 6 bases and J lost 10, with 13 bases in between. Germline V gene sequence: CDR1 WSHSY, CDR2 SAAADI. This CDR3 contains 12 residues. The CDR3 DNA sequence: TGCGCCAGCAGCTACAGGGCAAAAGAGCAGTTCTTC. Protein product: CASSYRAKEQFF.

This chain links TRBV7-6 with TRBJ2-1, with 7 nucleotides matching TRBD2. Trimming at V came to 2 bases and at J to 7 bases, leaving 11 bases not matched to a gene. This CDR3 region has 16 residues. The germline V gene has CDR1 SGHVS and CDR2 FNYEAQ. The CDR3 DNA sequence: TGTGCCAGCAGCTTAATCAGCTCACCCGGGAGGAATGAGCAGTTCTTC. This sequence encodes CASSLISSPGRNEQFF.

This clone was detected once. The CDR3 loop is CSVEGQLNYGYTF. The CDR3 DNA follows: TGCAGCGTTGAGGGGCAGCTGAACTATGGCTACACCTTC. The J gene is TRBJ1-2, the V gene TRBV29-1; D may be TRBD1 (5 bases). The CDR3 is made up of 13 amino acids. V was trimmed by 3 bases and J by 2 bases, leaving 10 bases between them. The germline gives CDR1 SQVTM, CDR2 ANQGSEA.

This clone was counted a single time. The chain has TRBV27 and TRBJ2-1, with no clear D. CDR1 MNHEY and CDR2 SMNVEV come from the germline V gene (reference sequence). This CDR3 comprises 13 residues. V gave up 0 bases and J gave up 7 bases, with 7 bases separating them. CDR3 residues: CASSLSLPNEQFF. In nucleotides, the CDR3 is TGTGCCAGCAGTTTATCGCTACCTAATGAGCAGTTCTTC.

The V and J genes are TRBV10-3 and TRBJ2-2; the D gene is possibly TRBD1 (6 bases). Deletions cut 5 bases from V and 2 bases from J, with 15 bases between. CDR1 is ENHRY, CDR2 SYGVKD, per germline. This CDR3 spans 16 amino acids. The CDR3 DNA reads as TGTGCCATCAGTCAGGGTACAGGGTCCAACACCGGGGAGCTGTTTTTT. It translates to CAISQGTGSNTGELFF.

This chain connects TRBV4-1 to TRBJ2-3; possibly TRBD2 for D (6 bases). The CDR3 has 14 residues. The V gene's germline CDR1 is MGHRA and CDR2 YSYEKL. V lost 1 base and J 5 bases, leaving 10 bases between the germline ends. For the CDR3, the DNA is TGCGCCAGCAGCCAAGTCGTAGCGGAAGATACGCAGTATTTT. This encodes CASSQVVAEDTQYF.

The genes are TRBV5-4 and TRBJ2-7, with D possibly being TRBD1 (6 bases). Germline-derived CDR1 and CDR2 are SGHNT and YYREEE (reference sequence). V was trimmed by 4 bases and J by 3 bases, leaving 11 bases between them. The CDR3 consists of 13 residues. CDR3 nucleotide sequence: TGTGCCAGCAGCCCCGGACAGCTCTACGAGCAGTACTTC. Translating gives CASSPGQLYEQYF.